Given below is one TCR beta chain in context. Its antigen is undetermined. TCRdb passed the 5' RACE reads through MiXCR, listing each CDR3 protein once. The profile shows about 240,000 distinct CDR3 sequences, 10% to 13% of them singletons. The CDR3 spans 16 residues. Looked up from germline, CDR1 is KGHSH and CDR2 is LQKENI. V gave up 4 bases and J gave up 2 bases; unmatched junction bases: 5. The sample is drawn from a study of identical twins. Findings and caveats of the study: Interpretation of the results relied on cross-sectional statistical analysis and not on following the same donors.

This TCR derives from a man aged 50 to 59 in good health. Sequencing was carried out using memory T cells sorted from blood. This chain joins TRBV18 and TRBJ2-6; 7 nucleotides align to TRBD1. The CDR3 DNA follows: TGTGCCAGCTCACTAAACCAGGGGGCTGGGGCCAACGTCCTGACTTTC. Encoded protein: CASSLNQGAGANVLTF.